The 8 T cell receptor beta chains presented below share a single source sample, sequenced in a study of cytomegalovirus exposure and HLA in healthy donors (dated by TCRdb to the late 2010s). The library was obtained by the immunoSEQ multiplex PCR assay. For the multiplex PCR, a mixture combining 60 forward primers for TCR Vbeta segments and 13 reverse primers for TCR Jbeta segments was used. TCRdb took over this immuneACCESS table, retaining in-frame rearrangements with V and J assigned. Such tables are incomplete; in checked studies, under half of the missing clones stem from an unresolved V gene, and the remainder is unexplained. Within this sample are over 65,000 clones, with around 78% of them counted one time only. Roughly a tenth of the sample is held by the ten biggest clonotypes. Material: PBMCs. The receptors here all came from a man aged 40-49 years in good health and CMV-seronegative.

The CDR3 region is CASSYRTGKTYEQYF. The CDR3 nucleotides read TGTGCCAGCAGCTATAGGACAGGGAAAACCTACGAGCAGTACTTC. The V gene is TRBV5-4, the J gene TRBJ2-7; 8 bases are shared with TRBD1. J gave up 2 bases and V 3 bases, and 7 bases lay outside the gene matches. The CDR3 runs to 15 residues. Germline V gene sequence: CDR1 SGHNT, CDR2 YYREEE (reference sequence).

The rearrangement joins TRBV7-3 to TRBJ2-3; TRBD2 is a possible D gene (5 bases). Deletions cut 5 bases from V and 3 bases from J, with 12 bases between. This CDR3 spans 14 amino acids. The V gene's germline CDR1 is SGHTA and CDR2 FQGTGA. The CDR3 DNA reads as TGTGCCAGCAGCGACCCAACTAGAACAGATACGCAGTATTTT. Its protein product is CASSDPTRTDTQYF.

The chain combines TRBV11-2 with TRBJ1-2, with a tentative D call TRBD1 (6 bases). V was shortened by 3 bases and J by 7 bases, with 15 bases between the two germline ends. This CDR3 is built from 14 residues. Looked up from germline, CDR1 is SGHAT and CDR2 is FQNNGV. DNA for the CDR3: TGTGCCAGCAGCTTTTGGGGGGGCGCGGGTGGCTACACCTTC. Translated: CASSFWGGAGGYTF.

This rearrangement joins TRBV6-5 to TRBJ2-3; 9 positions agree with TRBD2. This CDR3 has 15 residues. Germline V CDR1 and CDR2: MNHEY, SVGAGI. Trimming at V came to 7 bases and at J to 2 bases, leaving 7 bases not matched to a gene. CDR3 residues: CASTWTSANTDTQYF. CDR3 coding DNA: TGTGCCAGCACCTGGACTAGCGCAAACACAGATACGCAGTATTTT.

By its share, this clone is medium-sized (0.01 to 0.1%). The rearrangement uses TRBV6-1 and TRBJ2-6; tentative D call: TRBD1 (6 bases). Germline lookup yields CDR1 MNHNS and CDR2 SASEGT. This CDR3 is 16 amino acids long. V was trimmed by 3 bases and J by 1 base, leaving 10 bases between them. The CDR3 here is CASSEDTGSGANVLTF. CDR3 sequence (DNA): TGTGCCAGCAGTGAGGACACAGGGTCTGGGGCCAACGTCCTGACTTTC.

The chain combines TRBV15 with TRBJ2-7; D might be TRBD2 (5 bases). The germline CDR1 and CDR2 sequences are LNHNV and YYDKDF (reference sequence). The CDR3 covers 14 residues. The V end was cut by 3 bases, the J end by 4 bases, with 13 bases between. This CDR3 reads CATSRASGLYEQYF. In DNA, the CDR3 is TGTGCCACCAGCAGGGCGAGCGGACTGTACGAGCAGTACTTC.

The rearrangement uses TRBV14 and TRBJ2-7; TRBD1 might be the D (6 bases). There are 14 residues in the CDR3. Germline V lookup: CDR1 SGHDN, CDR2 FVKESK. The ends were cut back, 2 bases at V and 12 bases at J, with 20 bases in the middle. In nucleotides, the CDR3 is TGTGCCAGCAGCCAAATAACCGGGACACAAGCGCGGTACTTC. It specifies CASSQITGTQARYF. Complete variable domain (other parts from reference TRBV14 and TRBJ2-7): EAGVTQFPSHSVIEKGQTVTLRCDPISGHDNLYWYRRVMGKEIKFLLHFVKESKQDESGMPNNRFLAERTGGTYSTLKVQPAELEDSGVYFCASSQITGTQARYFGPGTRLTVT.

This chain joins TRBV5-4 and TRBJ2-7, with 8 bases identical to TRBD1. Germline V gives CDR1 SGHNT, CDR2 YYREEE (reference sequence). The V and J ends lost 4 bases and 0 bases, in that order; junction bases with no gene match: 6. The CDR3 has 15 residues. CDR3 region: CASSPGQGSSYEQYF. The CDR3 nucleotides are TGTGCCAGCAGCCCCGGACAGGGAAGCTCCTACGAGCAGTACTTC.